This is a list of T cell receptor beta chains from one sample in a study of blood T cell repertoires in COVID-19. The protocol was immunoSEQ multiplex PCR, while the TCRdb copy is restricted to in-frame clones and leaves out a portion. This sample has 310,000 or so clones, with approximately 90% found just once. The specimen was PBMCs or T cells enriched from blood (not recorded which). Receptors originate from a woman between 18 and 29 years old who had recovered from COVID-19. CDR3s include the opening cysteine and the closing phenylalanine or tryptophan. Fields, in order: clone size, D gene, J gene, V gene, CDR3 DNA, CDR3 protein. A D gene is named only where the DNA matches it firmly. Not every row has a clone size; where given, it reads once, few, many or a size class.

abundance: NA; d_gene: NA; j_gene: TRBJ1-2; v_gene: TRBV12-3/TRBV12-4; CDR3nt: TGTGCCAGCAGTCCTGGAGGGGGCTACACCTTC; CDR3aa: CASSPGGGYTF
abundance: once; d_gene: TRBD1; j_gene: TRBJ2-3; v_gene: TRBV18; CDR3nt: TGTGCCAGCTCACCACCGGTGACAGGGGTCTTGGCGGATACGCAGTATTTT; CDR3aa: CASSPPVTGVLADTQYF
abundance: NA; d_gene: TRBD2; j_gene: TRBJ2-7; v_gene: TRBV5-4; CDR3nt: TGTGCCAGCAGCCCGCAACTGCGCGGGGGGGTACGAGAGCAGTACTTC; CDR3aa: CASSPQLRGGVREQYF
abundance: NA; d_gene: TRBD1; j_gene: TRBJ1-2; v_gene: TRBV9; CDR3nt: TGTGCCAGCAGCGAGAGACAGGGCAGCTATGGCTACACCTTC; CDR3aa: CASSERQGSYGYTF
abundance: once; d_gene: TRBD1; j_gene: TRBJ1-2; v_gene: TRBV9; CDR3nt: TGTGCCAGCAGCTTCGACCCCGGGACAGGGGGCCTTGGCTACACCTTC; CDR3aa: CASSFDPGTGGLGYTF
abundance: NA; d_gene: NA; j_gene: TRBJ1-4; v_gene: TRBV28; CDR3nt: TGTGCCAGCAGACCCAGGGGAGCAGACGAAAAACTGTTTTTT; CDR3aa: CASRPRGADEKLFF
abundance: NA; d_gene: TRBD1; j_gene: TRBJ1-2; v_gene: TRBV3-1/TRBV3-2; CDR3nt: TGTGCCAGCAGCCAAGATGGGGGACAGGGCACCTTC; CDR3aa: CASSQDGGQGTF
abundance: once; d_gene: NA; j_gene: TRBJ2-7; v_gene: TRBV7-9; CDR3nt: TGTGCCAGCAGCTCTTGGACAGCTGCCCACGAGCAGTACTTC; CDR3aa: CASSSWTAAHEQYF
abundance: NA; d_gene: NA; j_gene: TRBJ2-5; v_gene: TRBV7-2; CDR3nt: TGTGCCAGCAGCCCAGAGGCAGAGACCCAGTACTTC; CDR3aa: CASSPEAETQYF
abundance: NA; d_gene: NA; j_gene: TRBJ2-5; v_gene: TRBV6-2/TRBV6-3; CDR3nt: TGTGCCAGCAGTCAAACTACGCAAGAGACCCAGTACTTC; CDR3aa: CASSQTTQETQYF
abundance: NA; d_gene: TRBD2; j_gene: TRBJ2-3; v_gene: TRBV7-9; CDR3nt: TGTGCCAGCAGCCCGGCGGGAGGGCCTGGAGATACGCAGTATTTT; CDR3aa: CASSPAGGPGDTQYF
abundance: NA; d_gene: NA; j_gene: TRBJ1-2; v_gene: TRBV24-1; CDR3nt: TGTGCCACCAGTGATTCGACCACTAGTTACAACTATGGCTACACCTTC; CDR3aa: CATSDSTTSYNYGYTF
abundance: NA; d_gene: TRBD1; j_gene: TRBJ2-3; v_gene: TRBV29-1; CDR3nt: TGCAGCGTTGGGGACAGGGGGTACACAGATACGCAGTATTTT; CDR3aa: CSVGDRGYTDTQYF
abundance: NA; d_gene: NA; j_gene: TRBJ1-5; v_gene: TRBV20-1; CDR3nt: TGCAGTGCTAGTATTCCAGGGGATCAGCCCCAGCATTTT; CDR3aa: CSASIPGDQPQHF
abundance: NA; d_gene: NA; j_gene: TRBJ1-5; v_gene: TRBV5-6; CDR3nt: TGTGCCAGCAGCCGGGGCGGGGGCAATCAGCCCCAGCATTTT; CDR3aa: CASSRGGGNQPQHF
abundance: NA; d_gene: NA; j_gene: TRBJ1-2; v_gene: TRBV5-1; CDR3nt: TGCGCCAGCAGCCCTGACAGCGTCTGGGGTGGCTACACCTTC; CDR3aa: CASSPDSVWGGYTF
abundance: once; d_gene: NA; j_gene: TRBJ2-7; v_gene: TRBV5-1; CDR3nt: TGCGCCAGCAGCTTACAGGGTGACGAGCAGTACTTC; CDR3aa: CASSLQGDEQYF
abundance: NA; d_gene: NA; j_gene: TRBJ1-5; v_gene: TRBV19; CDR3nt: TGTGCCAGTAGTATTAGTGGAGGGAACAATCAGCCCCAGCATTTT; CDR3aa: CASSISGGNNQPQHF
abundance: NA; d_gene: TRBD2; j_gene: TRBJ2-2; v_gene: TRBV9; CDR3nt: TGTGCCAGCAGCGGTAGCGGGGCGGGCACCGGGGAGCTGTTTTTT; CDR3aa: CASSGSGAGTGELFF
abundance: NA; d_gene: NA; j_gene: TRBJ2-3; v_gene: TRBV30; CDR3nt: TGTGCCTGGAGTGCCCACGGTACGCAGTATTTT; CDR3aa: CAWSAHGTQYF
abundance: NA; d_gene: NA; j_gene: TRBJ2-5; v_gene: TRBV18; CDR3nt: TGTGCCAGCTCACCGCCCGTGGTCGCGTCCCAGTACTTC; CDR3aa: CASSPPVVASQYF
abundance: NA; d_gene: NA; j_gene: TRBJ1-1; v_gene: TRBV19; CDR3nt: TGTGCCAGTAGTATAGATCGTATAAACACTGAAGCTTTCTTT; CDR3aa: CASSIDRINTEAFF
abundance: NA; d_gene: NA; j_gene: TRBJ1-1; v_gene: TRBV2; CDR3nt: TGTGCCAGCAGGAAGGAGGGTGGAGAGAACACTGAAGCTTTCTTT; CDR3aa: CASRKEGGENTEAFF
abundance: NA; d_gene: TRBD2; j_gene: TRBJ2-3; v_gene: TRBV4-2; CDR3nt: TGTGCCAGCACCACAGCGGGAGGGCCGGATACGCAGTATTTT; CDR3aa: CASTTAGGPDTQYF
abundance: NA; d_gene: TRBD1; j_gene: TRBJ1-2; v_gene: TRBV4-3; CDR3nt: TGCGCCAGCAGCCGGATGGGGACAGGGGGACATGGCTACACCTTC; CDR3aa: CASSRMGTGGHGYTF
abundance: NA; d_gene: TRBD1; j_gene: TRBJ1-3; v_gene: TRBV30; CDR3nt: TGTGCCTGGGCTACCCGACAGGGGACTGGAAACACCATATATTTT; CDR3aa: CAWATRQGTGNTIYF
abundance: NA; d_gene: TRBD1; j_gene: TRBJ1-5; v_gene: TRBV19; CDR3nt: TGTGCCAGTAGTATAGGGACAACAGGGGATAATAGCAATCAGCCCCAGCATTTT; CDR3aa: CASSIGTTGDNSNQPQHF
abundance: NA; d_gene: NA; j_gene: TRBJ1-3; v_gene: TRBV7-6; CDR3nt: TGTGCCAGCAGCTTAGCCACAGCTCTCTCTGGAAACACCATATATTTT; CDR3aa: CASSLATALSGNTIYF
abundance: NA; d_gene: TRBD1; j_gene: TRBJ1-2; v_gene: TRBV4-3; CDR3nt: TGCGCCAGCAGCCATTTCGGACAGGGGGCGATCTATGGCTACACCTTC; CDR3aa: CASSHFGQGAIYGYTF
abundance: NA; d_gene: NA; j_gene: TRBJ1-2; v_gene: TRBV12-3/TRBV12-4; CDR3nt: TGTGCCAGCAGTTTGGCACCAGGCTATGGCTACACCTTC; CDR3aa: CASSLAPGYGYTF
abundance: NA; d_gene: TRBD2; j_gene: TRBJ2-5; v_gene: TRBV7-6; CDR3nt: TGTGCCAGCAGCGCCCCGACTAGCGGGGGTTTCGGGGAGACCCAGTACTTC; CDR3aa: CASSAPTSGGFGETQYF
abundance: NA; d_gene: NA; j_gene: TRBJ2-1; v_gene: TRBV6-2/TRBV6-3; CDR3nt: TGTGCCAGCAGTTATTCGGGGTCCTACAATGAGCAGTTCTTC; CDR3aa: CASSYSGSYNEQFF
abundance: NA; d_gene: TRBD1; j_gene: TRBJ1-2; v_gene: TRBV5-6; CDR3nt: TGTGCCAGCAGCGCCCCGGGACAGGGGGGATTTAACTATGGCTACACCTTC; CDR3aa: CASSAPGQGGFNYGYTF
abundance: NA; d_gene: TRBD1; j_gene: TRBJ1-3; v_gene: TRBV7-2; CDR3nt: TGTGCCAGCAGCGTAGGACAGGGGTTCAACTCTGGAAACACCATATATTTT; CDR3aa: CASSVGQGFNSGNTIYF
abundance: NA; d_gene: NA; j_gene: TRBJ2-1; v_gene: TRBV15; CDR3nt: TGTGCCACCAGCATCCACTACAATGAGCAGTTCTTC; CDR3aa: CATSIHYNEQFF
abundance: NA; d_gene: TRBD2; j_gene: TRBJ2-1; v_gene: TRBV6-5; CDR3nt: TGTGCCAGCGCGCTAGCGGGGTACAATGAGCAGTTCTTC; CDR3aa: CASALAGYNEQFF
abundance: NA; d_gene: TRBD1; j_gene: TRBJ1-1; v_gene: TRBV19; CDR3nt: TGTGCCAGTAGTACCGCGGACAGGGGTATTGAAGCTTTCTTT; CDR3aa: CASSTADRGIEAFF
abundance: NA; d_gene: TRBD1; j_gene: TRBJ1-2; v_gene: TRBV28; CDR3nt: TGTGCCAGCAGGTCGACAGGGGAGGGGGGCTACACCTTC; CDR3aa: CASRSTGEGGYTF
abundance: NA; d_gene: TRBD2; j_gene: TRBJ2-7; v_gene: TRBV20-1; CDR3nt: TGCAGTGCTAGGGCAGCGGGGGAGCAGTACTTC; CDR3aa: CSARAAGEQYF
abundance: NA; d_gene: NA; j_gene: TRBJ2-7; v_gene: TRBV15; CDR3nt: TGTGCCACCAGCGGGGGGACAGTCTACGAGCAGTACTTC; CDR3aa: CATSGGTVYEQYF
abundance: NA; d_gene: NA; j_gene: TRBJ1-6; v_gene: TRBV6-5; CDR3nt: TGTGCCACCGGAAGGCAGACAAATAATTCACCCCTCCACTTT; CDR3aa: CATGRQTNNSPLHF
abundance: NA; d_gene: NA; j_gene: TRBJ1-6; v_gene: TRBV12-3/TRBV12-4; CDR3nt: TGTGCCAGCAGTTTTCGACAGAATTCACCCCTCCACTTT; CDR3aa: CASSFRQNSPLHF
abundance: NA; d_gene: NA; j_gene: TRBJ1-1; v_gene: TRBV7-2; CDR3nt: TGTGCCAGCACGGGGGTGATGAACACTGAAGCTTTCTTT; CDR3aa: CASTGVMNTEAFF
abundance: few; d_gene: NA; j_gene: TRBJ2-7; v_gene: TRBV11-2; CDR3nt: TGTGCCAGTAGTACCCCGAGGGGGAGAAACGAGCAGTACTTC; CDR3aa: CASSTPRGRNEQYF
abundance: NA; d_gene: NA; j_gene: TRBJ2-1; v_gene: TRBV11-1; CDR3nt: TGTGCCAGCAGCTTAGAGGGGCAGGGTGAGCAGTTCTTC; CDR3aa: CASSLEGQGEQFF
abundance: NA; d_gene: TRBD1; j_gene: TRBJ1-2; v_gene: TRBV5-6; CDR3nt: TGTGCCAGCAGCTTGGCCATGAGGGGGCTTGTCTACACCTTC; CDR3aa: CASSLAMRGLVYTF
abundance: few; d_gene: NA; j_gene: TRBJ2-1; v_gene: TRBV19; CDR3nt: TGTGCCAGCGGGGTGGCATTAGAGCAGTTCTTC; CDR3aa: CASGVALEQFF
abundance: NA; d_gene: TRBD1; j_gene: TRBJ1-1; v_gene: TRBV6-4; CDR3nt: TGTGCCAGCAGTGACCCATTGGGGACAGGGGGCTCCACTGAAGCTTTCTTT; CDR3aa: CASSDPLGTGGSTEAFF
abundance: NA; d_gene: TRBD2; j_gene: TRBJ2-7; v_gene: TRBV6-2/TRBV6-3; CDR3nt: TGTGCCAGCAGTTACCGGGGACTAGCGGCAGTGGCTTACTCGGAGCAGTACTTC; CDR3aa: CASSYRGLAAVAYSEQYF
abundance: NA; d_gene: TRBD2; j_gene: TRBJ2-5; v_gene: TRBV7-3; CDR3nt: TGTGCCAGCAGCCGCAGGGAGGGTGAGACCCAGTACTTC; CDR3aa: CASSRREGETQYF
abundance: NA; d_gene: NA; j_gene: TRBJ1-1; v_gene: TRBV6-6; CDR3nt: TGTGCCAGCAGTTCCCGAGGATTTCCTGAAGCTTTCTTT; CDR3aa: CASSSRGFPEAFF
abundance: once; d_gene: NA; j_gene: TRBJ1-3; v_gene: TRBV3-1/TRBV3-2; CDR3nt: TGTGCCAGCAGCCGGGACATCAGCTCTGGAAACACCATATATTTT; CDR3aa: CASSRDISSGNTIYF
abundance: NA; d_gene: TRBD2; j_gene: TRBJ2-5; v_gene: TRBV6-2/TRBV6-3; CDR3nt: TGTGCCAGCAGTTGGTGGGAGGGCCTCGAGACCCAGTACTTC; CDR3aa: CASSWWEGLETQYF